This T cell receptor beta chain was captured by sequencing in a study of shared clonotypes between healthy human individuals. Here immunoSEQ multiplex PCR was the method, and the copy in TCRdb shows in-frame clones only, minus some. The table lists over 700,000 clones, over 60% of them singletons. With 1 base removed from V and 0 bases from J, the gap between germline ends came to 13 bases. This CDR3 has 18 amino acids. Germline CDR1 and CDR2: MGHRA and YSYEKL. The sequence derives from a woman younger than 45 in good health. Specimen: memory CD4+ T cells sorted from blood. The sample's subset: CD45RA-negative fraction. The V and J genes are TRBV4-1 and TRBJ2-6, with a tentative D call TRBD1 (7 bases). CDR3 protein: CASSQGRGRSSGANVLTF. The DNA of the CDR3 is TGCGCCAGCAGCCAAGGGAGGGGGCGAAGCTCTGGGGCCAACGTCCTGACTTTC.